This TCR beta chain was sequenced for a study of CD8 T cells in ankylosing spondylitis. Germline V CDR1 and CDR2: MNHNS, SASEGT. This CDR3 has 14 residues. V lost 6 bases to trimming and J lost 1 base, with 13 bases between them. TCRdb ran MiXCR on the 5' RACE reads and lists one entry per CDR3 protein. Altogether roughly 230,000 distinct CDR3 sequences are present, 15% to 20% being singletons, with the ten largest covering less than 35%. The chain employs TRBV6-1 and TRBJ2-7, with D uncertain. The receptor was isolated from a male donor with ankylosing spondylitis or in good health (not recorded which). The specimen was blood, either unsorted or a sorted T cell fraction (not recorded which). CDR3 protein: CASRDARFSYEQYF. The CDR3 bases are TGTGCCAGCAGAGACGCTCGGTTTTCCTACGAGCAGTACTTC.